The 20 T cell receptor beta chains below were found in one sample sequenced in a study of spatial heterogeneity in lung cancer. TCRdb used MiXCR to reprocess the 5' RACE reads, holding one entry per CDR3 protein. The sample carries about 85,000 distinct CDR3 sequences, about 20% recorded once. Time point specified: sample taken at primary tumor resection. Sequencing was performed on whole RNA extracted from tumor and nontumor lung tissue, or from frozen PBMC, and the material was left unsorted. This sample comprised PBMCs, obtained at surgery. Receptor source: a male donor with early-stage non-small cell lung cancer.

This clonotype occurred many times. The chain combines TRBV5-6 with TRBJ1-1; D not certain. Germline lookup yields CDR1 SGHDT and CDR2 YYEEEE. V was cut by 2 bases and J by 2 bases, with 10 bases left in between. The CDR3 contains 14 residues. CDR3 sequence (DNA): TGTGCCAGCAGCTTAGGGTCTGCAAACACTGAAGCTTTCTTT. Translated, it gives CASSLGSANTEAFF.

The table lists this clonotype with many counts. The gene calls are TRBV20-1 and TRBJ1-5; D unresolved. CDR1 and CDR2 from the germline V gene are DFQATT and SNEGSKA (reference sequence). The CDR3 runs 13 residues. The CDR3 is CSYGRAPNQPQHF. Here the CDR3 DNA reads TGCAGCTATGGTCGGGCTCCCAATCAGCCCCAGCATTTT.

V is TRBV28 and J is TRBJ1-1; TRBD1 agrees at 12 bases. This CDR3 is 14 amino acids long. J lost 4 bases, V lost 11 bases, and 8 bases had no gene match. The germline V gene encodes CDR1 MDHEN and CDR2 SYDVKM. The DNA for the CDR3 is TGTGCCGGCGGGACAGGGGGCAGGAGCACTGAAGCTTTCTTT. Its translation: CAGGTGGRSTEAFF.

This clonotype occurred many times. The chain recombines TRBV28 with TRBJ2-7; 9 nucleotides line up with TRBD1. Germline V CDR1 and CDR2: MDHEN, SYDVKM. With 6 bases clipped from V and 4 bases from J, the junction kept 7 bases outside the gene matches. The CDR3 has 14 amino acids. The CDR3 bases are TGTGCCAGCAGCCTCCGGGACAGGGTGTACGAGCAGTACTTC. It encodes CASSLRDRVYEQYF.

The chain employs TRBV7-2 and TRBJ1-1, with a possible D match to TRBD1 (5 bases). The germline CDR1 and CDR2 sequences are SGHTA and FQGNSA. V lost 1 base and J lost 4, with 10 bases in between. This CDR3 contains 14 residues. CDR3 coding DNA: TGTGCCAGCAGCTTAGAGCAGGGAATCACTGAAGCTTTCTTT. Translating it yields CASSLEQGITEAFF.

The rearrangement uses TRBV3-1 and TRBJ2-1; no clear D. This CDR3 has 17 amino acids. Trimming shortened V by 4 bases and J by 0 bases, and 16 bases separated the two germline ends. Germline V gives CDR1 LGHDT, CDR2 YNNKEL (reference sequence). The CDR3: CASSLYAVHSSYNEQFF. The CDR3 coding sequence is TGTGCCAGCAGCCTATACGCCGTTCATAGCTCCTACAATGAGCAGTTCTTC.

V is TRBV5-1 and J is TRBJ1-5; maybe TRBD1 (6 bases). This CDR3 is built from 13 residues. The V and J ends lost 1 base and 6 bases respectively, with 8 bases between them. The germline V gene encodes CDR1 SGHRS and CDR2 YFSETQ. CDR3 residues: CASSLKGGQPQHF. The CDR3 region has the DNA TGCGCCAGCAGCTTGAAGGGGGGTCAGCCCCAGCATTTT. The complete variable domain, with remaining parts taken from reference TRBV5-1 and TRBJ1-5, reads KAGVTQTPRYLIKTRGQQVTLSCSPISGHRSVSWYQQTPGQGLQFLFEYFSETQRNKGNFPGRFSGRQFSNSRSEMNVSTLELGDSALYLCASSLKGGQPQHFGDGTRLSIL.

This clonotype was counted ten times or more. The V and J genes are TRBV28 and TRBJ2-7; tentatively, D is TRBD1 (6 bases). This CDR3 is built from 17 residues. Per germline, CDR1 MDHEN and CDR2 SYDVKM. V lost 4 bases and J lost 0, with 19 bases in between. CDR3 region: CASSSSNWGQSSYEQYF. For the CDR3, the DNA is TGTGCCAGCAGTTCCTCTAATTGGGGGCAGAGCTCCTACGAGCAGTACTTC.

In this sample, this clonotype turned up a few times. The junction departs from germline at one end; a sequencing error may be responsible. The chain joins TRBV27 to TRBJ2-7; 8 bases are shared with TRBD2. The V gene's germline CDR1 is MNHEY and CDR2 SMNVEV (reference sequence). The CDR3 totals 14 residues. The CDR3 here is CASRSGGARIPTAF. The CDR3 coding sequence is TGTGCCAGCAGATCGGGGGGGGCCCGAATCCCGACGGCCTTC.

This rearrangement joins TRBV5-1 to TRBJ1-1, with TRBD1 matching over 8 bases. J gave up 4 bases and V 2 bases, and 7 bases lay outside the gene matches. The CDR3 spans 15 residues. Germline V gene sequence: CDR1 SGHRS, CDR2 YFSETQ. CDR3 region: CASSLPGQVITEAFF. DNA of the CDR3: TGCGCCAGCAGCTTACCGGGACAGGTAATCACTGAAGCTTTCTTT.

This clonotype was detected only a few times. The chain employs TRBV12-3 or TRBV12-4 and TRBJ2-2; TRBD2 matches 12 bases. The CDR3 totals 15 residues. After removal of 5 bases from V and 4 bases from J, the junction contained 2 bases not matched to a gene. The CDR3 sequence: CASSPLAGGTGELFF. The CDR3 coding sequence is TGTGCCAGCAGTCCACTAGCGGGAGGCACCGGGGAGCTGTTTTTT.

Here the CDR3 DNA reads TGTGCCAGCAGTCCACGACAGGGGGCTGGGAGCACTGAAGCTTTCTTT. Translating gives CASSPRQGAGSTEAFF. V is TRBV12-3 or TRBV12-4 and J is TRBJ1-1; TRBD1 matches at 10 bases. V trimming: 5 bases; J trimming: 4 bases; junction bases outside the gene matches: 10. CDR3 length: 16 amino acids.

The rearrangement uses TRBV5-1 and TRBJ2-7; D tentatively reads TRBD1 or TRBD2 (5 bases each). The germline V gene encodes CDR1 SGHRS and CDR2 YFSETQ. Trimming cost V 4 bases and J 6 bases, with 11 bases left between them. This CDR3 region has 12 residues. The CDR3 is CASSGGMSEQYF. Written as DNA, the CDR3 is TGCGCCAGCAGCGGGGGTATGAGCGAGCAGTACTTC.

This clonotype appeared a few times. J is TRBJ2-3 and V is TRBV27; tentative D call: TRBD2 (5 bases). The CDR3 consists of 15 residues. Germline CDR1 is MNHEY and CDR2 is SMNVEV (reference sequence). V lost 2 bases to trimming and J lost 4 bases, with 13 bases between them. The CDR3 region has the DNA TGTGCCAGCAGTTTAGATTTCGGGGTATCAGATACGCAGTATTTT. This codes for CASSLDFGVSDTQYF.

J is TRBJ2-1 and V is TRBV6-4; D may be TRBD1 (5 bases). Germline assignment: CDR1 MRHNA and CDR2 SNTAGT. The CDR3 is 12 residues long. With 2 bases removed from V and 8 bases from J, the gap between germline ends came to 7 bases. The CDR3 reads CASSDRGHEQFF. The CDR3 bases are TGTGCCAGCAGTGACAGGGGTCATGAGCAGTTCTTC.

At least ten counts were recorded for this clonotype. The V call is TRBV5-1, the J call TRBJ2-1; the D is unclear. The CDR3 runs 13 residues. CDR1 and CDR2 from the germline V gene are SGHRS and YFSETQ. Trimming took 1 base from V and 7 from J, leaving 9 bases between them. The CDR3 nucleotides are TGCGCCAGCAGCTTGACGTTCTTTAATGAGCAGTTCTTC. Encoded protein: CASSLTFFNEQFF.

This clonotype was found a few times. The chain couples TRBV7-3 to TRBJ2-1; 9 nucleotides line up with TRBD2. The length of the CDR3 is 14 residues. The V segment lost 7 bases and the J segment 5 bases; nucleotides outside the gene matches: 6. The germline CDR1 and CDR2 sequences are SGHTA and FQGTGA. CDR3 bases: TGTGCCAGCACCCCTAGCGGGATTCACAATGAGCAGTTCTTC. Translation gives CASTPSGIHNEQFF.

This clonotype appeared a few times. The CDR3 loop reads CASSHLIGLSGANVLTF. CDR3 DNA sequence: TGTGCCAGTAGTCACCTTATTGGACTGTCTGGGGCCAACGTCCTGACTTTC. The chain joins TRBV19 to TRBJ2-6; D might be TRBD2 (5 bases). Trimming pared 5 bases from V and 1 base from J, leaving 15 bases between. CDR3 length: 17 amino acids. Germline loops: CDR1 LNHDA, CDR2 SQIVND (reference sequence).

This clonotype was seen only a few times. The chain is built from TRBV9 and TRBJ2-7; D gene uncertain. V gave up 4 bases and J gave up 3 bases, with 17 bases separating them. The germline V gene encodes CDR1 SGDLS and CDR2 YYNGEE. The CDR3 has 15 amino acids. The CDR3 region has the DNA TGTGCCAGCAGCTTCACAGCGACCGCGGTCTACGAGCAGTACTTC. It specifies CASSFTATAVYEQYF.

The gene calls are TRBV20-1 and TRBJ2-1; D ambiguous. V lost 4 bases, J lost 4 bases, and 14 bases lay in between. In germline, CDR1 is DFQATT, CDR2 SNEGSKA (reference sequence). The CDR3 consists of 14 residues. CDR3 DNA sequence: TGCAGTGCTAATTTGGAGTCGGGTTACAATGAGCAGTTCTTC. It specifies CSANLESGYNEQFF.